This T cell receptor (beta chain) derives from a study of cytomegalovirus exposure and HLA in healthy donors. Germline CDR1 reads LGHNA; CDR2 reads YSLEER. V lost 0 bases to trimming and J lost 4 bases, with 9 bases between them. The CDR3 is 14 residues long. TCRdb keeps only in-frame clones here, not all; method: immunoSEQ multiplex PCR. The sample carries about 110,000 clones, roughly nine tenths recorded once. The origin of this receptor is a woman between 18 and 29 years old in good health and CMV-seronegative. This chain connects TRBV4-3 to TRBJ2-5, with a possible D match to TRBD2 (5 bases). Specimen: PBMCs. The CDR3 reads CASSQDRGRETQYF. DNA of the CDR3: TGCGCCAGCAGCCAAGACCGGGGTCGAGAGACCCAGTACTTC.